This TCR beta chain was found in a study of CD8 T cells in ankylosing spondylitis. The study's findings and limits: Disease-linked clones reportedly showed significant enrichment in matched ankylosing spondylitis synovial fluid.

This clonotype was observed many times. Its target is unknown. Scientists made TCR beta libraries using quantitative 5'-RACE with molecular barcodes. One entry per CDR3 protein results from TCRdb running MiXCR on the 5' RACE reads. This table has about 52,000 distinct CDR3 sequences, roughly 7.4% appearing once. Trimming at V came to 0 bases and at J to 5 bases, leaving 1 base not matched to a gene. The CDR3 loop spans 14 amino acids. Germline CDR1 reads SGHRS; CDR2 reads YFSETQ. Sequences were obtained from blood, either unsorted or a sorted T cell fraction (not recorded which). The receptor was isolated from a female donor with ankylosing spondylitis or in good health (not recorded which). The chain combines TRBV5-1 with TRBJ2-2; 7 bases line up with TRBD1. CDR3 region: CASSLDRGTGELFF. The DNA for the CDR3 is TGCGCCAGCAGCTTGGACAGGGGTACCGGGGAGCTGTTTTTT. The whole variable domain, filled in from reference TRBV5-1 and TRBJ2-2, reads KAGVTQTPRYLIKTRGQQVTLSCSPISGHRSVSWYQQTPGQGLQFLFEYFSETQRNKGNFPGRFSGRQFSNSRSEMNVSTLELGDSALYLCASSLDRGTGELFFGEGSRLTVL.